These 23 T cell receptor beta chains came from one sample sequenced in a study of control samples from healthy donors and cancer patients. The protocol was immunoSEQ multiplex PCR, while the TCRdb copy is restricted to in-frame clones and leaves out a portion. In the table there are about 140,000 clones, around nine tenths of which are singletons. Input material: blood. The receptor set was obtained from a man aged 18 to 30 in good health.

This rearrangement joins TRBV5-8 to TRBJ1-5; no reliable D call. This CDR3 comprises 14 residues. Trimming removed 4 bases from V and 0 bases from J, with 8 bases in between. CDR1 is SGHTS, CDR2 YDEGEE, per germline. As DNA, the CDR3 is TGTGCCAGCAGCCCCGGGTTTAGCAATCAGCCCCAGCATTTT. Its translation is CASSPGFSNQPQHF.

This chain connects TRBV3-1 (or the pseudogene TRBV3-2) to TRBJ1-1; tentative D call: TRBD1 (5 bases). V lost 1 base and J lost 4, with 10 bases in between. CDR3 length: 14 residues. Germline CDR1 and CDR2: LGHDT and YNNKEL (reference sequence). CDR3 bases: TGTGCCAGCAGCCAAGGTATAAGGGGCACTGAAGCTTTCTTT. Its translation is CASSQGIRGTEAFF.

The V gene is TRBV7-9, the J gene TRBJ1-4; 9 nucleotides match TRBD1. CDR3 length: 14 residues. Losses at the gene ends were 5 bases for V and 5 bases for J; bases not matched to a gene: 3. The V gene's germline CDR1 is SEHNR and CDR2 FQNEAQ (reference sequence). The CDR3 spells CASSEGQGNEKLFF. CDR3 DNA: TGTGCCAGCAGCGAGGGACAGGGAAATGAAAAACTGTTTTTT.

This clone was seen a handful of times. The rearrangement uses TRBV12-3 or TRBV12-4 and TRBJ2-5; D remains unclear. With 7 bases removed from V and 4 bases from J, the gap between germline ends came to 13 bases. CDR3 length: 13 residues. CDR3 nucleotide sequence: TGTGCCAGCACCATTGGTGGGGTAGAGACCCAGTACTTC. Amino acids: CASTIGGVETQYF.

V gene TRBV9 combines with J gene TRBJ1-2; a possible D gene is TRBD1 (5 bases). Germline V gives CDR1 SGDLS, CDR2 YYNGEE. Trimming cost V 3 bases and J 7 bases, with 7 bases left between them. The CDR3 spans 11 residues. The CDR3 DNA is TGTGCCAGCAGCGCTGGGGGTGGCTACACCTTC. This codes for CASSAGGGYTF.

V and J are TRBV3-1 (or the pseudogene TRBV3-2) and TRBJ2-2; TRBD2 might be the D (5 bases). The V and J ends lost 2 bases and 7 bases respectively, with 8 bases between them. This CDR3 is built from 13 residues. The V gene's germline CDR1 is LGHDT and CDR2 YNNKEL (reference sequence). The DNA of the CDR3 is TGTGCCAGCAGCCAACGAGGGATCGGGGAGCTGTTTTTT. Protein: CASSQRGIGELFF.

The rearrangement uses TRBV2 and TRBJ2-7; 7 nucleotides align to TRBD1. Germline-derived CDR1 and CDR2 are SNHLY and FYNNEI. The CDR3 loop spans 14 amino acids. V shed 6 bases, J shed 4 bases, and the junction held 9 bases outside the gene matches. In nucleotides, the CDR3 is TGTGCCAGCAGGGGGCCAGGGGGAACTTACGAGCAGTACTTC. It yields the protein CASRGPGGTYEQYF.

The V call is TRBV4-2, the J call TRBJ2-2; D possibly uses TRBD1 or TRBD2 (6 bases each). Germline assignment: CDR1 LGHNA and CDR2 YNFKEQ. Trimming removed 3 bases at V and 3 bases at J, with 20 bases between. The CDR3 is 18 residues long. CDR3 sequence: CASSHPRASGADTGELFF. The CDR3 coding sequence is TGTGCCAGCAGCCACCCCAGAGCTTCGGGGGCCGACACCGGGGAGCTGTTTTTT.

The rearrangement joins TRBV18 to TRBJ1-1; 10 bases line up with TRBD1. The CDR3 has 14 residues. Unmatched junction bases numbered 2, after V lost 4 bases and J lost 3 bases. Germline V gives CDR1 KGHSH, CDR2 LQKENI. CDR3 loop: CASSLGTGDTEAFF. CDR3 in DNA: TGTGCCAGCTCACTTGGGACAGGGGACACTGAAGCTTTCTTT.

The chain uses TRBV18 and TRBJ2-5; 7 bases agree with TRBD1. Germline assignment: CDR1 KGHSH and CDR2 LQKENI. With 2 bases clipped from V and 1 base from J, the junction kept 4 bases outside the gene matches. CDR3 length: 15 amino acids. The CDR3 sequence: CASSPGTDVQETQYF. The CDR3 DNA reads TGTGCCAGCTCACCAGGGACAGATGTCCAAGAGACCCAGTACTTC.

This chain uses TRBV28 with TRBJ2-1; 13 bases align to TRBD2. V shed 5 bases, J shed 5 bases, and the junction held 6 bases outside the gene matches. Germline V gives CDR1 MDHEN, CDR2 SYDVKM. The CDR3 covers 16 residues. CDR3 region: CASSEPGLAGDNEQFF. The DNA for the CDR3 is TGTGCCAGCAGTGAACCCGGACTAGCGGGGGACAATGAGCAGTTCTTC.

The chain is built from TRBV7-2 and TRBJ1-2; 8 bases agree with TRBD1. This CDR3 region has 15 residues. With V trimmed by 6 bases and J by 4 bases, 10 bases remained unmatched. CDR1 is SGHTA, CDR2 FQGNSA, per germline. In DNA form, the CDR3 reads TGTGCCAGCAGGTCAAACAGGGGGATAGGCTATGGCTACACCTTC. Protein sequence: CASRSNRGIGYGYTF.

On this clone: Other nucleotide sequences from this sample produce the same CDR3. V usage is TRBV7-9 and J usage is TRBJ2-3, with D hard to call. Germline V gene sequence: CDR1 SEHNR, CDR2 FQNEAQ (reference sequence). CDR3 length equals 11 residues. V shed 2 bases and J shed 3 bases, with 0 bases lying between them. The CDR3 DNA sequence: TGTGCCAGCAGCTTAACAGATACGCAGTATTTT. This encodes CASSLTDTQYF.

The V and J genes are TRBV7-3 and TRBJ2-3; D might be TRBD1 or TRBD2, each matching 5 bases. This CDR3 is built from 15 residues. Germline loops: CDR1 SGHTA, CDR2 FQGTGA. V shed 0 bases and J shed 2 bases, with 9 bases lying between them. The CDR3 reads CASSLTGTSTDTQYF. Written as DNA, the CDR3 is TGTGCCAGCAGCTTAACCGGGACCTCCACAGATACGCAGTATTTT.

V gene TRBV27 combines with J gene TRBJ1-1; 7 positions agree with TRBD1. This CDR3 comprises 17 residues. The V gene's germline CDR1 is MNHEY and CDR2 SMNVEV (reference sequence). Trimming took 5 bases from V and 0 from J; bases not matched to a gene: 12. CDR3 sequence: CASSPLTGDHLNTEAFF. CDR3 DNA sequence: TGTGCCAGCAGTCCGCTTACAGGGGATCATTTGAACACTGAAGCTTTCTTT.

The chain recombines TRBV5-1 with TRBJ2-4; no clear D gene. Germline CDR1 reads SGHRS; CDR2 reads YFSETQ. The CDR3 has 13 residues. V gave up 0 bases and J gave up 4 bases, with 5 bases separating them. The CDR3 DNA follows: TGCGCCAGCAGCTTGGGCCCGAAAAACATTCAGTACTTC. Its translation: CASSLGPKNIQYF.

This clone appeared a single time. The chain recombines TRBV5-6 with TRBJ1-2; 7 bases are shared with TRBD1. Germline CDR1 is SGHDT and CDR2 is YYEEEE. The trim removed 4 bases at V and 8 bases at J, leaving 11 bases unmatched. The CDR3 totals 14 residues. CDR3 DNA: TGTGCCAGCAGCCTACAGGGGACGTTTGGAGGCTACACCTTC. Encoded protein: CASSLQGTFGGYTF.

This sequence joins TRBV5-5 and TRBJ2-2; perhaps D is TRBD1 or TRBD2 (5 bases each). The germline gives CDR1 SGHKS, CDR2 YYEKEE (reference sequence). The V gene lost 1 base and the J gene lost 7 bases, with 17 bases spanning the gap. CDR3 length: 16 amino acids. The CDR3 sequence is CASSLRVEGLDGELFF. The CDR3 coding sequence is TGTGCCAGCAGCTTGAGGGTAGAGGGGCTCGACGGGGAGCTGTTTTTT. The full variable domain, completed using reference TRBV5-5 and TRBJ2-2, is DAGVTQSPTHLIKTRGQQVTLRCSPISGHKSVSWYQQVLGQGPQFIFQYYEKEERGRGNFPDRFSARQFPNYSSELNVNALLLGDSALYLCASSLRVEGLDGELFFGEGSRLTVL.

The chain is built from TRBV5-8 and TRBJ2-1, with D possibly matching TRBD2 (5 bases). Trimming took 4 bases from V and 3 from J, leaving 8 bases between them. This CDR3 has 13 amino acids. CDR1 and CDR2 (germline): SGHTS, YDEGEE. The CDR3 region is CASSTGVYNEQFF. Written as DNA, the CDR3 is TGTGCCAGCAGCACCGGGGTCTACAATGAGCAGTTCTTC.

This chain connects TRBV28 to TRBJ2-7; 7 bases line up with TRBD2. Per germline, CDR1 MDHEN and CDR2 SYDVKM. After removal of 5 bases from V and 0 bases from J, the junction contained 10 bases not matched to a gene. The CDR3 is 16 residues long. The CDR3 DNA sequence: TGTGCCAGCAGTCAAGATGGGGGGGACGTCTCCTACGAGCAGTACTTC. Residues: CASSQDGGDVSYEQYF.

This clone was detected a few times. The rearrangement uses TRBV7-3 and TRBJ2-3; D remains unclear. CDR1 and CDR2 (germline): SGHTA, FQGTGA. Trimming cost V 5 bases and J 4 bases, with 7 bases left between them. This CDR3 has 12 amino acids. The CDR3 coding sequence is TGTGCCAGCAGCGAAAACGCAGATACGCAGTATTTT. Translating it yields CASSENADTQYF. Together with reference TRBV7-3 and TRBJ2-3, the CDR3 gives the full variable domain: GAGVSQTPSNKVTEKGKYVELRCDPISGHTALYWYRQSLGQGPEFLIYFQGTGAADDSGLPNDRFFAVRPEGSVSTLKIQRTERGDSAVYLCASSENADTQYFGPGTRLTVL.

The chain's CDR3 is CASTQGYYGYTF. For the CDR3, the DNA is TGTGCCAGCACCCAGGGCTACTATGGCTACACCTTC. V is TRBV28 and J is TRBJ1-2; a weak D match, TRBD1 (5 bases). The CDR3 totals 12 residues. The germline V gene encodes CDR1 MDHEN and CDR2 SYDVKM. V lost 7 bases to trimming and J lost 3 bases, with 9 bases between them.

The chain couples TRBV6-6 to TRBJ2-7; 9 bases line up with TRBD1. J was trimmed by 2 bases and V by 5 bases; bases with no gene match: 4. This CDR3 is built from 14 residues. CDR1 and CDR2 from the germline V gene are MNHNY and SVGAGI (reference sequence). This CDR3 reads CASSPDRGPYEQYF. CDR3 bases: TGTGCCAGCAGTCCGGACAGGGGCCCCTACGAGCAGTACTTC.